This TCR beta chain derives from a study of PD-1 and CTLA-4 blockade in melanoma. The data were produced by immunoSEQ multiplex PCR, yet TCRdb's version contains in-frame clones alone and is incomplete. The repertoire holds roughly 30,000 clones, with roughly 90% as singletons. The CDR3 is 15 residues long. CDR1 is PRHDT and CDR2 is FYEKMQ in the germline V gene (reference sequence). V lost 4 bases, J lost 0 bases, and 2 bases stayed unmatched. This chain connects TRBV13 to TRBJ2-5, with 10 bases matching TRBD2. The sample here was CD8+ T cells from peripheral blood, taken from a patient given anti-PD-1 treatment. This receptor was taken from a human donor with melanoma. The CDR3 sequence is CASSSLAGDQETQYF. The CDR3 region has the DNA TGTGCCAGCAGCTCGCTAGCGGGGGACCAAGAGACCCAGTACTTC.